The present entry profiles one T cell receptor (beta chain) with its context. This sample stems from a study of identical twins. MiXCR, run by TCRdb on the 5' RACE reads, gives a single entry per CDR3 protein. The repertoire consists of approximately 1.8 million distinct CDR3 sequences, with more than 30% occurring once and the leading ten covering more than 0.25%. The sequenced material came from cord blood. This clonotype originated in a newborn girl in good health.

CDR3 bases: TGTGCCAGCAGCCAAGTGGCGTCAGGGGATCGCACCATATATTTT. Translation gives CASSQVASGDRTIYF. This sequence joins TRBV3-1 and TRBJ1-3, with D possibly being TRBD1 (6 bases). The CDR3 is made up of 15 amino acids. From germline, CDR1 is LGHDT and CDR2 YNNKEL (reference sequence). Trimming pared 1 base from V and 9 bases from J, leaving 16 bases between.